The T cell receptor beta chain described here comes from a study of OX40 agonist ivuxolimab in advanced cancers. Whole-study findings and limits: Low normalized T-cell clonal expansion was additionally recorded for some nonresponders. The antigens recognized by the expanded peripheral T cells, that is their antigen specificity, were not determined.

Turning to this clone: What it binds is not known.

After removal of 7 bases from V and 7 bases from J, the junction contained 6 bases not matched to a gene. CDR1 MDHEN and CDR2 SYDVKM come from the germline V gene. The CDR3 length is 13 residues. Profiled with immunoSEQ multiplex PCR; TCRdb holds only in-frame clones, not every one. The table records some 70,000 clones, roughly 90% of them present only once. Material: CD4+ or CD8+ T cells sorted from blood, obtained in a trial of the OX40 agonist ivuxolimab. The TCR originated in an adult with an advanced solid tumor such as melanoma, head and neck, liver or kidney cancer. The gene calls are TRBV28 and TRBJ1-2, with 10 bases lining up with TRBD1. The CDR3 coding sequence is TGTGCCAGCACCGTGGGACAGGGGAGTGGCTACACCTTC. The encoded protein is CASTVGQGSGYTF.